Presented here are 20 T cell receptor beta chains from one specimen sequenced in a study of regulatory T cells in long-lasting Graves disease. Building the TCR beta libraries relied on iRepertoire HTBI primers, and CDR3 regions underwent Arm-PCR. TCRdb used MiXCR to reprocess the multiplex PCR reads, holding one entry per CDR3 protein. The top ten clones hold about 8.3% of a sample with roughly 560,000 distinct CDR3 sequences, 12% of them seen once. The time point is: newly diagnosed GD, antithyroid drugs for less than 3 months. The TCR library was made from RNA extracted from PBMCs. These data also formed part of another study, on T cells in Graves' hyperthyroidism and ophthalmopathy.

The material sequenced was peripheral blood mononuclear cells (PBMCs), taken at new diagnosis, from a patient treated with antithyroid drugs. These receptor sequences come from a woman younger than 45 with Graves disease.

The chain employs TRBV2 and TRBJ2-5; 8 nucleotides match TRBD2. The germline gives CDR1 SNHLY, CDR2 FYNNEI. The CDR3 has 14 residues. The ends lost 4 bases at V and 8 bases at J; junction bases unmatched: 9. Here the CDR3 reads CASSVLAEGGTQYF. CDR3 nucleotides: TGTGCCAGCAGTGTACTAGCGGAGGGGGGAACCCAGTACTTC.

The CDR3 bases are TGTGCCAGTAGTCGGACTGCAAGGGGGCCCTACAATGAGCAGTTCTTC. Encoded protein: CASSRTARGPYNEQFF. The chain uses TRBV19 and TRBJ2-1; 7 bases fit TRBD1. The CDR3 consists of 16 residues. With 5 bases clipped from V and 2 bases from J, the junction kept 9 bases outside the gene matches. Germline CDR1 LNHDA, CDR2 SQIVND (reference sequence).

The chain is built from TRBV12-3 or TRBV12-4 and TRBJ2-7, with D possibly being TRBD1 (6 bases). The CDR3 spans 14 residues. V lost 3 bases and J lost 5, with 14 bases in between. CDR3 coding DNA: TGTGCCAGCAGTTTTAGGGACAATCGTGACGAGCAGTACTTC. Its translation is CASSFRDNRDEQYF.

There are many counts of this clonotype. The V gene is TRBV18, the J gene TRBJ1-1; D is undetermined. The V end lost 8 bases, the J end lost 0 bases, and 10 bases lay between the germline ends. CDR1 and CDR2 from the germline V gene are KGHSH and LQKENI. This CDR3 is built from 13 residues. The CDR3 bases are TGTGCCAGCAGCCCAGAACTGAACACTGAAGCTTTCTTT. Amino acids: CASSPELNTEAFF.

This clonotype showed up just a few times. The CDR3: CASSSSLTSGFYNEQFF. CDR3 sequence (DNA): TGTGCCAGCAGTTCCTCCTTGACTAGCGGGTTTTACAATGAGCAGTTCTTC. V is TRBV6-5 and J is TRBJ2-1, with 10 bases lining up with TRBD2. The junction had 10 bases not matched to a gene; V was cut back by 4 bases and J by 4 bases. Germline CDR1 reads MNHEY; CDR2 reads SVGAGI. This CDR3 is built from 17 residues.

About this clonotype: A much larger clonotype is one base distant, so this may be a read error. Given the absence of the conserved phenylalanine or tryptophan at the CDR3 end, a read error is likely. No DNA is shown, since the ends of the CDR3 on it are uncertain; the CDR3 is the one TCRdb lists. The chain is built from TRBV15 and TRBJ2-3; TRBD2, the D gene given by the table, was not confirmed from the DNA. Germline V lookup: CDR1 LNHNV, CDR2 YYDKDF (reference sequence). Including both end residues, the CDR3 is 18 amino acids long. CDR3 sequence: CATSRDSGRLADPYEQYL.

This clonotype was detected once. This chain joins TRBV11-2 and TRBJ2-4; D may be TRBD2 (6 bases). The CDR3 runs to 18 residues. Trimming cost V 1 base and J 1 base, with 17 bases left between them. Germline V gives CDR1 SGHAT, CDR2 FQNNGV. In DNA, the CDR3 is TGTGCCAGCAGCTTAGGCAGGGTCTCGGGGGAGGCCAAAAACATTCAGTACTTC. Translation gives CASSLGRVSGEAKNIQYF.

The table lists this clonotype with many counts. The chain uses TRBV12-3 or TRBV12-4 and TRBJ1-4; D gene ambiguous. Between the trimmed V and J ends, which lost 3 bases and 3 bases, there was a span of 8 bases. This CDR3 contains 14 residues. CDR3 nucleotide sequence: TGTGCCAGCAGTTTGCGGCGTTCTAATGAAAAACTGTTTTTT. It is translated as CASSLRRSNEKLFF.

This clonotype was recorded once. The CDR3 does not close with the conserved phenylalanine or tryptophan, likely indicating a read error. This chain connects TRBV18 to TRBJ2-5, with D unresolved. Germline values: CDR1 KGHSH, CDR2 LQKENI. V was clipped by 2 bases and J by 4 bases, with 11 bases between them. The CDR3 is 14 amino acids. CDR3 residues: CASSPSAFGETQYL. Written as DNA, the CDR3 is TGTGCCAGCTCACCATCGGCCTTCGGAGAGACCCAGTACTTG.

This clonotype was recorded at least ten times. This chain connects TRBV28 to TRBJ1-1; 10 bases are shared with TRBD1. V shed 3 bases, J shed 11 bases, and the junction held 9 bases outside the gene matches. Germline V CDR1 and CDR2: MDHEN, SYDVKM. The CDR3 sequence is 14 residues long. This CDR3 reads CASSFLGDRGRAFF. In DNA, the CDR3 is TGTGCCAGCAGTTTCTTGGGGGACAGGGGACGGGCTTTCTTT.

This clonotype has only a few counts. The rearrangement uses TRBV27 and TRBJ1-5; the D is unclear. The germline CDR1 and CDR2 sequences are MNHEY and SMNVEV (reference sequence). The CDR3 consists of 13 residues. V lost 0 bases, J lost 6 bases, and 6 bases lay in between. The CDR3 DNA sequence: TGTGCCAGCAGTTTATCCTTCTTTCAGCCCCAGCATTTT. This codes for CASSLSFFQPQHF.

This clonotype was counted at least ten times. The chain carries TRBV27 and TRBJ1-2; D call uncertain. CDR3 size: 13 residues. With 4 bases removed from V and 2 bases from J, the gap between germline ends came to 8 bases. Germline V gives CDR1 MNHEY, CDR2 SMNVEV (reference sequence). CDR3 nucleotides: TGTGCCAGCAGTTCGGCAGGCAACTATGGCTACACCTTC. Translating it yields CASSSAGNYGYTF.

There are many counts of this clonotype. The gene calls are TRBV12-3 or TRBV12-4 and TRBJ2-1; D gene uncertain. Trimming stripped 4 bases from V and 5 bases from J, with 12 bases between. CDR3 length equals 14 residues. CDR3 amino acids: CASSSVTINNEQFF. CDR3 nucleotides: TGTGCCAGCAGTTCCGTAACCATCAACAATGAGCAGTTCTTC.

V usage is TRBV6-1 and J usage is TRBJ2-3; TRBD2 matches 10 bases. Germline CDR1 reads MNHNS; CDR2 reads SASEGT. This CDR3 is 15 amino acids long. V was clipped by 7 bases and J by 1 base; unmatched bases: 5. CDR3 protein: CASTRTSGGTDTQYF. The CDR3, as DNA: TGTGCCAGCACGCGGACTAGCGGAGGCACAGATACGCAGTATTTT.

This clonotype was seen at least ten times. The CDR3 reads CASSYSLFPTNEQFF. CDR3 sequence (DNA): TGTGCCAGCAGTTACAGTTTATTTCCTACGAATGAGCAGTTCTTC. This chain joins TRBV6-5 and TRBJ2-1; D not certain. Trimming cost V 2 bases and J 7 bases, with 15 bases left between them. Looked up from germline, CDR1 is MNHEY and CDR2 is SVGAGI. This CDR3 contains 15 residues.

V usage is TRBV27 and J usage is TRBJ2-1; 10 bases agree with TRBD2. CDR1 and CDR2 from the germline V gene are MNHEY and SMNVEV (reference sequence). The CDR3 extends over 17 amino acids. V lost 3 bases to trimming and J lost 9 bases; unmatched junction nucleotides: 14. CDR3 protein: CASSFSPIQREGTEQFF. CDR3 sequence (DNA): TGTGCCAGCAGTTTTAGTCCCATCCAGCGGGAGGGCACTGAGCAGTTCTTC.

This clonotype came up many times. V usage is TRBV20-1 and J usage is TRBJ2-3; D possibly corresponds to TRBD2 (6 bases). Deletions cut 5 bases from V and 4 bases from J, with 16 bases between. CDR1 is DFQATT and CDR2 is SNEGSKA in the germline V gene (reference sequence). The CDR3 has 14 amino acids. The CDR3 region has the DNA TGCAGTGCTGCCGGCGGGGTAACGGCAGATACGCAGTATTTT. Translation: CSAAGGVTADTQYF.

The J gene is TRBJ2-7, the V gene TRBV4-1; perhaps TRBD2 as D (6 bases). Germline CDR1 is MGHRA and CDR2 is YSYEKL. V was trimmed by 0 bases and J by 2 bases, leaving 11 bases between them. The CDR3 is made up of 15 amino acids. CDR3 DNA sequence: TGCGCCAGCAGCCAAGAGTTAGCGGAAGCCTACGAGCAGTACTTC. Protein sequence: CASSQELAEAYEQYF.

This chain joins TRBV6-1 and TRBJ1-5, with TRBD1 as a possible D gene (6 bases). Trimming removed 10 bases from V and 1 base from J, with 14 bases in between. The CDR3 length is 14 residues. The V gene's germline CDR1 is MNHNS and CDR2 SASEGT. DNA of the CDR3: TGTGCCACTTCCACAGGGCGCAGCAATCAGCCCCAGCATTTT. Translating it yields CATSTGRSNQPQHF.

In this sample, this clonotype turned up many times. The chain has TRBV19 and TRBJ1-2; D is uncertain. Germline lookup yields CDR1 LNHDA and CDR2 SQIVND (reference sequence). The CDR3 is made up of 15 amino acids. Deletions cut 7 bases from V and 0 bases from J, with 15 bases between. For the CDR3, the DNA is TGTGCCAGTACCTATTGGAGCGGGGCTAACTATGGCTACACCTTC. It translates to CASTYWSGANYGYTF.